A selection of T cell receptor beta chains follows, all from one sample in a study of T-cell reconstitution after alpha-beta-depleted transplantation in children. One entry per CDR3 protein results from TCRdb running MiXCR on the PCR reads. Altogether hundreds of thousands of distinct CDR3 sequences are present, around 13% being singletons, with the ten largest covering around 0.76%. Sequenced material: PBMCs, taken before TCRalphabeta/CD19-depleted stem cell transplant. All receptors come from a girl aged 2-9 years with congenital amegakaryocytic thrombocytopenia, due to receive a stem cell transplant. Both conserved end residues are part of each CDR3. Each record gives: clone size, D gene, J gene, V gene, CDR3 protein, CDR3 DNA. A D gene is named only where the DNA matches it firmly. For some rows the clone size is stated as once, few or many, or as a class when expanded; others skip it.

>few|NA|TRBJ2-1|TRBV7-9
CASSLGGQADPYNEQFF
TGTGCCAGCAGCTTAGGGGGCCAAGCGGATCCCTACAATGAGCAGTTCTTC
>many|TRBD2|TRBJ2-2|TRBV18
CASSPQTSGVTGELFF
TGTGCCAGCTCACCACAGACTAGCGGGGTCACCGGGGAGCTGTTTTTT
>NA|NA|TRBJ2-7|TRBV20-1
CSARKDRSWGYEQYF
TGCAGTGCTAGAAAAGACAGGAGTTGGGGCTACGAGCAGTACTTC
>NA|NA|TRBJ2-1|TRBV29-1
CSVERTAYNEQFF
TGCAGCGTTGAACGGACAGCTTACAATGAGCAGTTCTTC
>many|NA|TRBJ2-1|TRBV20-1
CSARAPAANEQFF
TGCAGTGCTAGGGCGCCCGCTGCCAATGAGCAGTTCTTC
>NA|TRBD1|TRBJ1-1|TRBV30
CAWSGNRGEALF
TGTGCCTGGAGTGGAAACAGGGGTGAAGCTCTCTTT
>NA|NA|TRBJ1-4|TRBV2
CASSADKGLGEKLFF
TGTGCCAGCAGTGCGGACAAAGGATTGGGTGAAAAACTGTTTTTT
>many|NA|TRBJ2-1|TRBV29-1
CSVEDRSRISFPNEQFF
TGCAGCGTTGAAGATCGGTCTAGAATTAGTTTTCCGAATGAGCAGTTCTTC
>few|TRBD2|TRBJ2-7|TRBV4-1
CASSQIAGSYEQYF
TGCGCCAGCAGCCAAATAGCGGGTAGCTACGAGCAGTACTTC
>few|TRBD2|TRBJ2-3|TRBV6-1
CASRPGLAGLDTQYF
TGTGCCAGCAGGCCGGGACTAGCGGGACTGGATACGCAGTATTTT
>NA|TRBD1|TRBJ2-1|TRBV7-3
CASSSGTEYYNEQFF
TGTGCCAGCAGCTCCGGGACAGAGTACTACAATGAGCAGTTCTTC